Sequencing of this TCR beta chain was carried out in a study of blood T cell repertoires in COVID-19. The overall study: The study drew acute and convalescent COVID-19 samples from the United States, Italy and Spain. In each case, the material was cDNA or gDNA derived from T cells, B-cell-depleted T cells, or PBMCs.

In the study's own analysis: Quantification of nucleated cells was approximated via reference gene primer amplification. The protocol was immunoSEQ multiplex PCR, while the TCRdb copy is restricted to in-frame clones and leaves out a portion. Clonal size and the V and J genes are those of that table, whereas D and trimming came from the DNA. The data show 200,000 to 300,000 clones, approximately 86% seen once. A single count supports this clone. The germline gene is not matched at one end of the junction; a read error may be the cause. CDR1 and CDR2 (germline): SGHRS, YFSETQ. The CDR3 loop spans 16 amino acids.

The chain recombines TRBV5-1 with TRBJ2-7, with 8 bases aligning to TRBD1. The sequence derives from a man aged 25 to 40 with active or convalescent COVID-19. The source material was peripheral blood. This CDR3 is CASSLDGQGFIDEQYF. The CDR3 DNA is TGCGCCAGCAGTTTGGATGGACAGGGTTTTATCGACGAGCAGTACTTC.